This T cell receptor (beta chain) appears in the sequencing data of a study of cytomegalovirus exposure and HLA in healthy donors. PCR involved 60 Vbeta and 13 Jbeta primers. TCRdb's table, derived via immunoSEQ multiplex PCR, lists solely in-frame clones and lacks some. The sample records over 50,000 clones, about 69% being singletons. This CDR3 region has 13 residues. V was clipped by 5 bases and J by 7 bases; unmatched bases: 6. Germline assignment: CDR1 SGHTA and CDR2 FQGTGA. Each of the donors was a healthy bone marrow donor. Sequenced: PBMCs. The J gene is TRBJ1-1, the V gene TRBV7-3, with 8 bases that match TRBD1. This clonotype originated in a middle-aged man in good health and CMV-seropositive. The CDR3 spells CASSVTGVDEAFF. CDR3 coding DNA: TGTGCCAGCAGCGTGACAGGGGTTGATGAAGCTTTCTTT.